This T cell receptor beta chain was found in a study of CD8+ T cells in alopecia areata. Study-wide points: Tofacitinib significantly decreased scalp clonality and expanded CD8+ clones among top 100.

Sample treatment: oral pan-JAK inhibitor, 5-10 mg twice daily. As the sequencing template, cDNA was produced by extracting RNA and reverse transcribing it. The method was immunoSEQ multiplex PCR; TCRdb's version includes in-frame clones alone and lacks a portion of them. The data contain 210,000 or so clones, 66% of them seen just once; the ten biggest clones take up roughly 1.2%. Points on this clone: Its antigen is unknown.

The CDR3 length is 13 residues. Germline V CDR1 and CDR2: MGHDK, SYGVNS. The ends were cut back, 8 bases at V and 6 bases at J, with 17 bases in the middle. The chain combines TRBV25-1 with TRBJ2-7; D unclear. The receptor's source is a human donor with alopecia areata. The material sequenced was CD4+ T cells sorted from blood, taken at roughly week 45, from a patient treated with tofacitinib. CDR3 DNA: TGTGCCAGCCGAGACTCAATAGGCTCCGAGCAGTACTTC. Translated: CASRDSIGSEQYF.